This TCR beta chain originates from a study of blood T cells in healthy people across ages. Study context: Researchers report that template switching captured about one barcoded beta molecule per two T cells. Study results and limitations: Expanded clonotype changes were possibly confounded by unknown donor CMV status.

With a J-beta primer mix and a sample-barcoded 5' primer, a second PCR ran roughly 7 to 11 cycles. TCRdb fed the 5' RACE reads into MiXCR, producing one record per CDR3 protein. The sample carries roughly 500,000 distinct CDR3 sequences, about 26% recorded once. This clonotype was recorded many times. Its cognate antigen is unknown. This TCR came from a woman aged 70-85 years in good health. The sequencing input was blood.

The CDR3 nucleotides read TGTGCCAGCAGCTTAGCGCTGGCTATCAATGAGCAGTTCTTC. Its translation: CASSLALAINEQFF. The chain joins TRBV7-9 to TRBJ2-1; D is undetermined. There are 14 residues in the CDR3. CDR1 and CDR2 from the germline V gene are SEHNR and FQNEAQ (reference sequence). Trimming pared 0 bases from V and 6 bases from J, leaving 9 bases between.